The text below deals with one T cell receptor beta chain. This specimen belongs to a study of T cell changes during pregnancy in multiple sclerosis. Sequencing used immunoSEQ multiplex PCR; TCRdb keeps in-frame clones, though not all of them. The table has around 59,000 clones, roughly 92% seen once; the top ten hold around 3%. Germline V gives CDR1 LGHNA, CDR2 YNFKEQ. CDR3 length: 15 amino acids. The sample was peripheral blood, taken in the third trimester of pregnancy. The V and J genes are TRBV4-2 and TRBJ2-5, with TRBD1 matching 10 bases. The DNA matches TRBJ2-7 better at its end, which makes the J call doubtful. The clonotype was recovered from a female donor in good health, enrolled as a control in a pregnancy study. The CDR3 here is CASTPEGTGAYEQYF. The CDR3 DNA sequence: TGTGCCAGCACCCCTGAGGGGACAGGGGCCTACGAGCAGTACTTC.